This TCR beta chain was profiled in a study of cytomegalovirus exposure and HLA in healthy donors. Regarding the study as a whole: Cytomegalovirus status was reportedly diagnosed by the classifier with high specificity and sensitivity.

With regard to this clone: What it recognizes is unknown.

CDR3 length equals 17 residues. Germline CDR1 is SNHLY and CDR2 is FYNNEI. After removal of 2 bases from V and 1 base from J, the junction contained 6 bases not matched to a gene. Data came from immunoSEQ multiplex PCR; TCRdb stores just in-frame clones and leaves some out. The sample lists over 80,000 clones, 75% to 90% occurring once. Among the 90 to 150 subjects of the validation cohort, separate from the approximately 700-subject first cohort, were the donors. The chain recombines TRBV2 with TRBJ1-5, with 9 positions matching TRBD1. Source material: PBMCs. The receptor comes from a young man in good health and CMV-seropositive. CDR3 bases: TGTGCCAGCAGTGAAAGGTTGGGGACAGGGAGCAATCAGCCCCAGCATTTT. It yields the protein CASSERLGTGSNQPQHF.